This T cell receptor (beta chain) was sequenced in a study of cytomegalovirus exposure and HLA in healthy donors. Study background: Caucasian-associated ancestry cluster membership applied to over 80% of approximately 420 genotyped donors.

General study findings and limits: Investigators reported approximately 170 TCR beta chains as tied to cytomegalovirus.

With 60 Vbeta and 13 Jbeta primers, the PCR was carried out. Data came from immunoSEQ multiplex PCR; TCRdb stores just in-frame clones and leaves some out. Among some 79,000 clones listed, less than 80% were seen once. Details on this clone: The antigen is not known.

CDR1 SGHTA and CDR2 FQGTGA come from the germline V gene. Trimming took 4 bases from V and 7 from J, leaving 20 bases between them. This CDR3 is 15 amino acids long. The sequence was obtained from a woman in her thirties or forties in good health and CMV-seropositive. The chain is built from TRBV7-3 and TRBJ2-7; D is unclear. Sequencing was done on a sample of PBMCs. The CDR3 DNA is TGTGCCAGCAGCTCTACCGGGTCCTCACCTCGGGAGCAGTACTTC. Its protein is CASSSTGSSPREQYF.